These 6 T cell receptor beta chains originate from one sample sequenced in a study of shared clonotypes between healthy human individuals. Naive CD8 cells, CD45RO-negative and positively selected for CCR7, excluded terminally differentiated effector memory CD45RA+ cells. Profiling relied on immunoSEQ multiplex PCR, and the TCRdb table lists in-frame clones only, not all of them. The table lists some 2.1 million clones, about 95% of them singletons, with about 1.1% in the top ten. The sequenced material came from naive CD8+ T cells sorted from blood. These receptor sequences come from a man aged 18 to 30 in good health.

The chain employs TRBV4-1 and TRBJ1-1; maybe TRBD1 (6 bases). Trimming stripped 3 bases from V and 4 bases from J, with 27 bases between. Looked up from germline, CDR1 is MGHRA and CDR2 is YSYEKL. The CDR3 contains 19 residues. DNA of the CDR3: TGCGCCAGCAGCCAGGGACCCTGGGGGGGGCCTGGTGGTTCCACTGAAGCTTTCTTT. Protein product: CASSQGPWGGPGGSTEAFF.

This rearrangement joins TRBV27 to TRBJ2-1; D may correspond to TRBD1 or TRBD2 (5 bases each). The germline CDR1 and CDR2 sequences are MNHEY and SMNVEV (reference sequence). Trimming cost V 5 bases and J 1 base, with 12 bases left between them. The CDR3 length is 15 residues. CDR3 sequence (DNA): TGTGCCAGCAGTCCCCGGGGCGTTTCCTACAATGAGCAGTTCTTC. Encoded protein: CASSPRGVSYNEQFF.

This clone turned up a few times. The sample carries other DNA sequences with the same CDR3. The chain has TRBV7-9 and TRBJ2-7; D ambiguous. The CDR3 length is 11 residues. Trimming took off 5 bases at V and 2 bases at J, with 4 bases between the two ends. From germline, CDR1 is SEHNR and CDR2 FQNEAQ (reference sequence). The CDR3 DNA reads TGTGCCAGCAGCCAGGCCTACGAGCAGTACTTC. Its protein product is CASSQAYEQYF.

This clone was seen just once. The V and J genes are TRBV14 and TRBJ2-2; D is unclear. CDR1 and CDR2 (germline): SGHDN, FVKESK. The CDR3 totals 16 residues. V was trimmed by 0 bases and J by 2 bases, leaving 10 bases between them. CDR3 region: CASSQDSSLNTGELFF. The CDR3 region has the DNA TGTGCCAGCAGCCAAGACAGCTCCCTCAACACCGGGGAGCTGTTTTTT.

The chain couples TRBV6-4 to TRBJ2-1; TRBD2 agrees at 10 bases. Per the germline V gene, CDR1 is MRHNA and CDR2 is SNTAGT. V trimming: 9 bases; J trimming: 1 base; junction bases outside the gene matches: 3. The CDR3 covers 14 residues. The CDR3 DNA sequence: TGTGCCAGGGGACTAGCGCGTTCCTACAATGAGCAGTTCTTC. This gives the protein CARGLARSYNEQFF.

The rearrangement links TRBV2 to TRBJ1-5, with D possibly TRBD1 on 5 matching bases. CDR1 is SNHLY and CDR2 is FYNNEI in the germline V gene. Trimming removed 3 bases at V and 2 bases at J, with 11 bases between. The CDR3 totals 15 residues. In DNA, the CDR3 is TGTGCCAGCAGTGACAGGGACTGGGGCAATCAGCCCCAGCATTTT. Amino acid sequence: CASSDRDWGNQPQHF.